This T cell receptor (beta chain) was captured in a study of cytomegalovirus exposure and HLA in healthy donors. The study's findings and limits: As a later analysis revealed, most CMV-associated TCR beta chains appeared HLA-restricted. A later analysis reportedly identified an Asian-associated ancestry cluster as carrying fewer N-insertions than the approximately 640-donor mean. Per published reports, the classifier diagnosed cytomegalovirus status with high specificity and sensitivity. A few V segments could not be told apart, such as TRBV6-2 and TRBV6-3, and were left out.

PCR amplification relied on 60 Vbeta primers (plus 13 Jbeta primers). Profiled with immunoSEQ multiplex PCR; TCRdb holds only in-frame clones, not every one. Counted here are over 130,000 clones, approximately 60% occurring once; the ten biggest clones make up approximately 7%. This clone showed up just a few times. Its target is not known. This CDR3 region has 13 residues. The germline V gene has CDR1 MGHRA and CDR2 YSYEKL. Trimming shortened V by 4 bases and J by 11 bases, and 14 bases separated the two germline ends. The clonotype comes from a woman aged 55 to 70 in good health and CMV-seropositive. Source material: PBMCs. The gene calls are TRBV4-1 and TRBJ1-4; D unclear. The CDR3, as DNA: TGCGCCAGCAGCCTTACAGACCGACCGAAACTGTTTTTT. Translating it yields CASSLTDRPKLFF.